Sequencing of this TCR beta chain was carried out in a study of blood T cell repertoires in COVID-19. Study background: Spain, Italy and the United States supplied samples that represented acute and convalescent COVID-19. T cells, B-cell-depleted T cells, or PBMCs provided the cDNA or gDNA that served as material.

Study processing details: Nucleated cell counts were estimated from reference gene primer amplification. The protocol was immunoSEQ multiplex PCR, while the TCRdb copy is restricted to in-frame clones and leaves out a portion. That table furnishes V, J and clone size, whereas the DNA furnished D and trimming. The repertoire holds 140,000 to 150,000 clones, with over 70% as singletons. Germline CDR1 and CDR2: GTSNPN and SVGIG (reference sequence). CDR3 length equals 18 residues. The V end lost 1 base, the J end lost 6 bases, and 22 bases lay between the germline ends. Source material: peripheral blood. The receptor was derived from a man between 65 and 85 years old who had recovered from COVID-19. J is TRBJ1-6 and V is TRBV30; TRBD1 is a possible D gene (5 bases). CDR3 sequence: CAWSDGSTGIFSNSPLHF. The CDR3 bases are TGTGCCTGGAGTGACGGGTCAACAGGAATTTTCTCTAATTCACCCCTCCACTTT.